The next 4 T cell receptor beta chains were all read from a single sample in a study of blood T cell repertoires in COVID-19. Here immunoSEQ multiplex PCR was the method, and the copy in TCRdb shows in-frame clones only, minus some. This table holds over 85,000 clones, 87% found once. Input material: peripheral blood. The receptors originated from a human donor in a cohort sampled during active COVID-19.

V is TRBV3-1 (or the pseudogene TRBV3-2) and J is TRBJ2-6, with D unclear. This CDR3 comprises 17 residues. Looked up from germline, CDR1 is LGHDT and CDR2 is YNNKEL (reference sequence). V was cut by 9 bases and J by 0 bases, with 18 bases left in between. CDR3 sequence: CASQLRSEPSGANVLTF. The CDR3 DNA sequence: TGTGCCAGTCAATTGCGGTCTGAGCCCTCTGGGGCCAACGTCCTGACTTTC.

The V and J genes are TRBV5-1 and TRBJ2-7, with TRBD1 matching over 8 bases. With 4 bases clipped from V and 4 bases from J, the junction kept 10 bases outside the gene matches. Germline V gene sequence: CDR1 SGHRS, CDR2 YFSETQ. The CDR3 is 15 amino acids. CDR3 protein: CASSADQGAFYEQYF. In DNA, the CDR3 is TGCGCCAGCAGCGCTGATCAGGGGGCATTTTACGAGCAGTACTTC.

The chain employs TRBV19 and TRBJ1-5; D is undetermined. Trimming removed 4 bases at V and 0 bases at J, with 10 bases between. Per the germline V gene, CDR1 is LNHDA and CDR2 is SQIVND (reference sequence). The CDR3 has 15 residues. The CDR3 DNA reads TGTGCCAGTAGTACGACACTTTATAGCAATCAGCCCCAGCATTTT. Translated: CASSTTLYSNQPQHF.

Written as DNA, the CDR3 is TGTGCCAGCAGTCGCGGGACAGCCAATAATTCACCCCTCCACTTT. Its protein is CASSRGTANNSPLHF. This chain connects TRBV6-5 to TRBJ1-6; TRBD1 aligns across 7 bases. CDR1 MNHEY and CDR2 SVGAGI come from the germline V gene. CDR3 length: 15 residues. V was clipped by 5 bases and J by 5 bases; unmatched bases: 6.